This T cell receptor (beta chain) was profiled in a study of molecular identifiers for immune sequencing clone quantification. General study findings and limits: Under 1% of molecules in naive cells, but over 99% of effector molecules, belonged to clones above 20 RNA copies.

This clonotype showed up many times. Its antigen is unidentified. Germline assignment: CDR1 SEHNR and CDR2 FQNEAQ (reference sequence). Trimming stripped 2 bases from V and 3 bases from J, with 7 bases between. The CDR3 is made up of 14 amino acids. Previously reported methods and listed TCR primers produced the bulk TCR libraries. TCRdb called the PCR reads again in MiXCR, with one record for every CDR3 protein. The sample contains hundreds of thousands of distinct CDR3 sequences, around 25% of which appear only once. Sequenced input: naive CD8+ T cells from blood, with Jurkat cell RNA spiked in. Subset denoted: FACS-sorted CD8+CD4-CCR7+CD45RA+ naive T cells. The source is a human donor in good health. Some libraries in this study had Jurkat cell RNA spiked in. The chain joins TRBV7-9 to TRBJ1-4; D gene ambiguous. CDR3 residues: CASSLRHPNEKLFF. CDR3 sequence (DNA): TGTGCCAGCAGCTTACGACATCCTAATGAAAAACTGTTTTTT.